The rows below give T cell receptor beta chains drawn from one sample of a study of blood T cell repertoires in COVID-19. This table comes from immunoSEQ multiplex PCR, and its TCRdb copy is limited to in-frame clones, with some not included. This table has over 15,000 clones, under 90% appearing once. What was sequenced was peripheral blood. All receptors derive from a human donor in a cohort sampled during active COVID-19. CDR3s include the opening cysteine and the closing phenylalanine or tryptophan. D genes are given only for firm matches. The size entry is marked missing in some rows and otherwise reads once, few, many or a size class.

TRBV9	-	TRBD1	TRBJ1-5	CASSADPSSGGGQPQHF	TGTGCCAGCAGCGCCGACCCAAGTTCAGGGGGCGGTCAGCCCCAGCATTTT
TRBV27	-	-	TRBJ2-1	CASSFLRELYNEQFF	TGTGCCAGCAGTTTCCTCCGGGAGTTATACAATGAGCAGTTCTTC
TRBV5-1	-	TRBD2	TRBJ2-7	CASREHPGLEQYEQYF	TGCGCCAGCAGGGAGCACCCGGGACTAGAGCAGTACGAGCAGTACTTC
TRBV6-6	-	TRBD2	TRBJ2-7	CASSPPGLAGYEQYF	TGTGCCAGCAGCCCCCCGGGACTAGCAGGCTACGAGCAGTACTTC
TRBV4-1	once	TRBD1	TRBJ2-2	CASSQGTGDTGELFF	TGCGCCAGCAGCCAGGGGACAGGGGACACCGGGGAGCTGTTTTTT
TRBV3-1/TRBV3-2	-	TRBD2	TRBJ2-5	CASSQVRLAGLYF	TGTGCCAGCAGCCAAGTCCGACTAGCGGGCCTATACTTC
TRBV9	-	TRBD2	TRBJ2-7	CASSVGGLGNYEQYF	TGTGCCAGCAGCGTAGGGGGACTAGGGAATTACGAGCAGTACTTC
TRBV3-1/TRBV3-2	-	-	TRBJ2-1	CASSQDHASSYNEQFF	TGTGCCAGCAGCCAAGATCACGCGAGCTCCTACAATGAGCAGTTCTTC
TRBV7-8	-	TRBD1	TRBJ1-1	CASSLMTGRMNTEAFF	TGTGCCAGCAGCTTAATGACAGGGAGGATGAACACTGAAGCTTTCTTT
TRBV7-9	-	TRBD2	TRBJ2-7	CASRPSGSSYEQYF	TGTGCCAGCAGACCTAGCGGGAGCTCCTACGAGCAGTACTTC
TRBV9	-	-	TRBJ1-1	CASSVAAAGEAFF	TGTGCCAGCAGCGTAGCGGCAGCAGGCGAAGCTTTCTTT
TRBV29-1	-	-	TRBJ2-5	CSVRRGQGETQYF	TGCAGCGTTCGGAGGGGGCAGGGAGAGACCCAGTACTTC
TRBV7-2	once	TRBD2	TRBJ2-7	CASSLTSGRANEQYF	TGTGCCAGCAGCTTGACTAGCGGGAGGGCCAACGAGCAGTACTTC
TRBV3-1/TRBV3-2	-	TRBD1	TRBJ1-1	CASSPAGDRGSEAFF	TGTGCCAGCAGCCCTGCGGGGGACAGGGGGTCTGAAGCTTTCTTT
TRBV6-6	-	-	TRBJ2-5	CASANGEWETQYF	TGTGCCAGCGCTAACGGGGAGTGGGAGACCCAGTACTTC
TRBV7-9	-	-	TRBJ1-5	CASSPGPRGSSNQPQHF	TGTGCCAGCAGCCCAGGTCCCAGGGGATCTAGCAATCAGCCCCAGCATTTT
TRBV6-1	-	-	TRBJ2-3	CASSEKPTPDTQYF	TGTGCCAGCAGTGAAAAGCCAACGCCAGATACGCAGTATTTT
TRBV19	-	-	TRBJ1-1	CASSIEGRAGAFF	TGTGCCAGTAGTATAGAGGGCAGGGCCGGAGCTTTCTTT
TRBV6-2/TRBV6-3	medium-sized	TRBD1	TRBJ1-6	CASSWPGQETSPLHF	TGTGCCAGCAGTTGGCCGGGACAGGAAACTTCACCCCTCCACTTT
TRBV3-1/TRBV3-2	few	TRBD2	TRBJ2-1	CASSPGLKDEQFF	TGTGCCAGCAGCCCGGGACTAAAGGATGAGCAGTTCTTC
TRBV28	-	TRBD1	TRBJ1-2	CASSFGAQDRAHYGYTF	TGTGCCAGCAGTTTTGGGGCCCAGGACAGGGCGCACTATGGCTACACCTTC
TRBV25-1	-	TRBD2	TRBJ2-3	CASSGDTGTSGSTDTQYF	TGTGCCAGCAGCGGAGATACCGGGACTAGCGGCAGCACAGATACGCAGTATTTT
TRBV7-9	-	-	TRBJ2-5	CASSLAGGGETQYF	TGTGCCAGCAGCTTAGCGGGAGGCGGCGAGACCCAGTACTTC
TRBV19	-	-	TRBJ2-6	CASRETGYGANVLTF	TGTGCCAGTAGGGAAACAGGGTATGGGGCCAACGTCCTGACTTTC
TRBV7-8	once	TRBD1	TRBJ2-1	CASSFTNRGNNEQFF	TGTGCCAGCAGCTTCACCAACAGGGGGAACAATGAGCAGTTCTTC
TRBV28	-	-	TRBJ1-1	CASSLGQKAFF	TGTGCCAGCAGTTTAGGACAGAAAGCTTTCTTT
TRBV2	-	TRBD2	TRBJ2-1	CASSSGRARNEQFF	TGTGCCAGCTCTAGCGGGAGGGCCCGAAATGAGCAGTTCTTC
TRBV9	-	TRBD1	TRBJ2-1	CASSVAGQGYNEQFF	TGTGCCAGCAGCGTAGCGGGACAGGGGTACAATGAGCAGTTCTTC
TRBV7-9	-	TRBD2	TRBJ2-1	CASSLRGSAGGLHEQFF	TGTGCCAGCAGCCTTAGAGGGTCAGCGGGAGGGCTACATGAGCAGTTCTTC
TRBV7-9	-	-	TRBJ2-7	CASSLQGTSYEQYF	TGTGCCAGCAGCCTACAGGGAACCTCCTACGAGCAGTACTTC
TRBV5-1	once	-	TRBJ2-5	CASSLGRFGETQYF	TGCGCCAGCAGCTTGGGTCGCTTCGGGGAGACCCAGTACTTC
TRBV15	-	-	TRBJ2-5	CATSRDLLVLETQYF	TGTGCCACCAGCAGAGATTTACTAGTTCTAGAGACCCAGTACTTC
TRBV28	-	TRBD2	TRBJ2-1	CASSRSGSNEQFF	TGTGCCAGCAGTCGGAGCGGGAGTAATGAGCAGTTCTTC
TRBV9	-	TRBD2	TRBJ2-1	CASSFTSAVLDEQFF	TGTGCCAGCAGCTTCACTAGCGCTGTGCTCGATGAGCAGTTCTTC
TRBV5-4	-	-	TRBJ2-1	CASSLPSSAGNEQFF	TGTGCCAGCAGCTTGCCCTCTAGTGCGGGCAATGAGCAGTTCTTC
TRBV7-6	-	TRBD2	TRBJ2-7	CASSTRGTSGRVYEQYF	TGTGCCAGCAGCACCCGGGGTACTAGCGGGAGGGTCTACGAGCAGTACTTC
TRBV7-2	once	-	TRBJ2-7	CASSLFLSSEQYF	TGTGCCAGCAGCTTATTCCTTAGCTCCGAGCAGTACTTC
TRBV5-1	-	-	TRBJ2-3	CASSLGHNTQYF	TGCGCCAGCAGCCTAGGACACAATACGCAGTATTTT
TRBV7-3	-	-	TRBJ2-1	CASSLGRADYNEQFF	TGTGCCAGCAGCTTAGGGCGGGCAGACTACAATGAGCAGTTCTTC
TRBV7-9	-	TRBD1	TRBJ2-1	CASSLVVRDRDNEQFF	TGTGCCAGCAGCTTAGTGGTCCGGGACAGGGACAATGAGCAGTTCTTC
TRBV18	-	-	TRBJ1-1	CASSPTHRETEAFF	TGTGCCAGCTCACCAACACACAGGGAGACTGAAGCTTTCTTT
TRBV24-1	-	TRBD2	TRBJ2-1	CATSSYSGSDEQFF	TGTGCCACCAGTTCTTATAGCGGGAGCGATGAGCAGTTCTTC